This T cell receptor beta chain appears in the sequencing data of a study of cytomegalovirus exposure and HLA in healthy donors. Amplification used 60 Vbeta primers and 13 Jbeta primers. The method was immunoSEQ multiplex PCR; TCRdb's version includes in-frame clones alone and lacks a portion of them. This table holds around 39,000 clones. Overall study findings and caveats: The sole available immune exposure information was CMV serostatus. Cytomegalovirus association was listed for around 180 TCR beta chains.

The CDR3 contains 14 residues. Between the trimmed V and J ends, which lost 6 bases and 3 bases, there was a span of 14 bases. Germline V gene lookup returns CDR1 KGHSH and CDR2 LQKENI. Concerning this clone: Its antigen is still unknown.

The sequence was obtained from a male donor in good health and CMV-seronegative. The chain employs TRBV18 and TRBJ1-2; tentatively, D is TRBD1 (6 bases). Material for sequencing was PBMCs. The DNA for the CDR3 is TGTGCCAGCTCCCGAGGGGGATGGGACTATGGCTACACCTTC. Its protein is CASSRGGWDYGYTF.